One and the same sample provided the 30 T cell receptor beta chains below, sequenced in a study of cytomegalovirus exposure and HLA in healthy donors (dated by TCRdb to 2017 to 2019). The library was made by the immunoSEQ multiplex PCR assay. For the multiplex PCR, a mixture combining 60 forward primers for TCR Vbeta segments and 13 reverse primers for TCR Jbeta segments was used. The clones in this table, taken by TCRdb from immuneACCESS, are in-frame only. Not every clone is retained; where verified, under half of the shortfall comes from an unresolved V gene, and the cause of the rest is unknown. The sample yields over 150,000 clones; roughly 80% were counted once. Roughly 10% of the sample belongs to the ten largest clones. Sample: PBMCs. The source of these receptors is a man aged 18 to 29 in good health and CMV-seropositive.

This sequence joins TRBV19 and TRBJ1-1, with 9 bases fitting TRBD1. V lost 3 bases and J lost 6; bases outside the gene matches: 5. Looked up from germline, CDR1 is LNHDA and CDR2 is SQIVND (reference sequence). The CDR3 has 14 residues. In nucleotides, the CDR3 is TGTGCCAGTAGTATTTGGGGACAGGGACCTGAAGCTTTCTTT. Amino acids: CASSIWGQGPEAFF. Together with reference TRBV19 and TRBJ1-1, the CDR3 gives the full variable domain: DGGITQSPKYLFRKEGQNVTLSCEQNLNHDAMYWYRQDPGQGLRLIYYSQIVNDFQKGDIAEGYSVSREKKESFPLTVTSAQKNPTAFYLCASSIWGQGPEAFFGQGTRLTVV.

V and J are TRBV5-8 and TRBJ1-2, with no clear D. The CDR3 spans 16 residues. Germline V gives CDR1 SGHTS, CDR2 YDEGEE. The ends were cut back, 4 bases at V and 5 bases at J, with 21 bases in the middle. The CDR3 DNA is TGTGCCAGCAGCCCCTCTTTAGCGGTTTATTATTATGGCTACACCTTC. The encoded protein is CASSPSLAVYYYGYTF.

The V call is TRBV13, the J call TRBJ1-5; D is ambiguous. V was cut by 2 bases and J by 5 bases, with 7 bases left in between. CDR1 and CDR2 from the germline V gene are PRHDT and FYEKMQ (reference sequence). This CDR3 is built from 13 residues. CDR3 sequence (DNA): TGTGCCAGCAGCTTACGGTCTCATCAGCCCCAGCATTTT. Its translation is CASSLRSHQPQHF.

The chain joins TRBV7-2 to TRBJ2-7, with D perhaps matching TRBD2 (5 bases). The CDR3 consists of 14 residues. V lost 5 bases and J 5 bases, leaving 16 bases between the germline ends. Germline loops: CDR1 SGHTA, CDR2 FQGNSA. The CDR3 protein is CASSQGGLKNEQYF. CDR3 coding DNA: TGTGCCAGCAGCCAAGGAGGACTGAAAAACGAGCAGTACTTC.

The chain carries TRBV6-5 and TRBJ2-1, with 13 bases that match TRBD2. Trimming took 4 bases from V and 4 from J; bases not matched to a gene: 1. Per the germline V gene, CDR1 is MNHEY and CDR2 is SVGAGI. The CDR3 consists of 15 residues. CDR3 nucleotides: TGTGCCAGCAGTTTGACTAGCGGGGGGTACAATGAGCAGTTCTTC. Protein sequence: CASSLTSGGYNEQFF.

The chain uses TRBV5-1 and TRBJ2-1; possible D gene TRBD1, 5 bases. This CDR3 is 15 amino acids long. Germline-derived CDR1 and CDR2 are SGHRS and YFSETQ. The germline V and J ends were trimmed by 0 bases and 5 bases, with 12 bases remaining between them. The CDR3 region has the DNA TGCGCCAGCAGCTTGGTTGTCAGGGCGGACAATGAGCAGTTCTTC. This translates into CASSLVVRADNEQFF. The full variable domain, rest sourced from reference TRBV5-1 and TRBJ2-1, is KAGVTQTPRYLIKTRGQQVTLSCSPISGHRSVSWYQQTPGQGLQFLFEYFSETQRNKGNFPGRFSGRQFSNSRSEMNVSTLELGDSALYLCASSLVVRADNEQFFGPGTRLTVL.

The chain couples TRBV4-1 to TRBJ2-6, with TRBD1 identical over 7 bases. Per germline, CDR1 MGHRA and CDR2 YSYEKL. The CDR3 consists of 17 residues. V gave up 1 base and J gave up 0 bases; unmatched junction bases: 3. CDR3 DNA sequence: TGCGCCAGCAGCCAAGGCAACAGGGGCTCTGGGGCCAACGTCCTGACTTTC. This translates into CASSQGNRGSGANVLTF.

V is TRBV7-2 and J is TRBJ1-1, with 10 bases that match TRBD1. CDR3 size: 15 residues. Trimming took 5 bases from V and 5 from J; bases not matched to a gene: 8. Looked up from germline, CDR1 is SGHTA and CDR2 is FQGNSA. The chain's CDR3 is CASSINSGQGTEAFF. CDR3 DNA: TGTGCCAGCAGCATAAACTCGGGACAGGGGACTGAAGCTTTCTTT.

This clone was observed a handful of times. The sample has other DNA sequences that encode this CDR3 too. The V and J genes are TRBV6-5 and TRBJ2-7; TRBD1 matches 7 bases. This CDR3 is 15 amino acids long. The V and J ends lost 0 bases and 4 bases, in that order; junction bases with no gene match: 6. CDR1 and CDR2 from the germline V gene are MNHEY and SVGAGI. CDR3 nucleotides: TGTGCCAGCAGTTACTCTTCGACAGGGCGATACGAGCAGTACTTC. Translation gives CASSYSSTGRYEQYF.

For the CDR3, the DNA is TGCGCCAGCAGCCAAGAAGTGCAGGGGGGTGGCTACACCTTC. It yields the protein CASSQEVQGGGYTF. The chain is built from TRBV4-1 and TRBJ1-2; 7 positions agree with TRBD1. V was pared by 0 bases and J by 7 bases, with 5 bases of the junction left unmatched. Germline values: CDR1 MGHRA, CDR2 YSYEKL. The CDR3 sequence is 14 residues long.

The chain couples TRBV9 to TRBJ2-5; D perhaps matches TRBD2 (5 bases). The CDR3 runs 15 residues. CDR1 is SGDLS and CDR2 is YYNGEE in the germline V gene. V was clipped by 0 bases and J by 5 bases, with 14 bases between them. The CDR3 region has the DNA TGTGCCAGCAGCGTAGATACAAGGCCGGGGGAGACCCAGTACTTC. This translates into CASSVDTRPGETQYF.

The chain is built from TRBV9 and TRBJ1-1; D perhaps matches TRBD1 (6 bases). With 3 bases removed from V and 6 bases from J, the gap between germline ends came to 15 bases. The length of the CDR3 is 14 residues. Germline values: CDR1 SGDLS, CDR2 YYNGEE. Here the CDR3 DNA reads TGTGCCAGCAGCGGGGGCAGGGGCGAGTCTGAAGCTTTCTTT. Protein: CASSGGRGESEAFF.

The CDR3 nucleotides read TGCGCCAGCAGCTTGGTTGCGGGGGGGGGTCGAGAGACCCAGTACTTC. This sequence encodes CASSLVAGGGRETQYF. This chain links TRBV5-1 with TRBJ2-5, with 9 bases aligning to TRBD2. The junction had 7 bases not matched to a gene; V was cut back by 0 bases and J by 4 bases. The CDR3 is 16 residues long. CDR1 and CDR2 from the germline V gene are SGHRS and YFSETQ.

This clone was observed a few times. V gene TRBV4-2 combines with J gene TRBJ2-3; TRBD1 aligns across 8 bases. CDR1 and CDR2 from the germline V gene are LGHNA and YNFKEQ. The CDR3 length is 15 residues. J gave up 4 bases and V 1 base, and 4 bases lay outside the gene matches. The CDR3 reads CASSQGTGRPDTQYF. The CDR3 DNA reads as TGTGCCAGCAGCCAAGGGACAGGGCGTCCAGATACGCAGTATTTT.

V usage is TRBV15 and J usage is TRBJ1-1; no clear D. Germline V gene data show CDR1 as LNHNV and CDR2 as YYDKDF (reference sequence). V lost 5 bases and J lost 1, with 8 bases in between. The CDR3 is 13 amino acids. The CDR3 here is CATSVTANTEAFF. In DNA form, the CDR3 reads TGTGCCACCAGCGTCACAGCGAACACTGAAGCTTTCTTT. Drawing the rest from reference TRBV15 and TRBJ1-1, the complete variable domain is DAMVIQNPRYQVTQFGKPVTLSCSQTLNHNVMYWYQQKSSQAPKLLFHYYDKDFNNEADTPDNFQSRRPNTSFCFLDIRSPGLGDTAMYLCATSVTANTEAFFGQGTRLTVV.

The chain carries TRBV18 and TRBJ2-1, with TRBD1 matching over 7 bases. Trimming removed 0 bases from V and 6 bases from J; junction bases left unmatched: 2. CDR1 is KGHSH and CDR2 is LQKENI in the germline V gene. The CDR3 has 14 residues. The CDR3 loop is CASSPPRDSNEQFF. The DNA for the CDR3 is TGTGCCAGCTCACCACCCCGGGACAGCAATGAGCAGTTCTTC.

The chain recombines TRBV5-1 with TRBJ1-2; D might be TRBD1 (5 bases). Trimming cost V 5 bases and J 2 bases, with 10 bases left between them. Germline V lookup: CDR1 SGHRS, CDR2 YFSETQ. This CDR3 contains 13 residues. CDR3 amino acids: CASRQARNYGYTF. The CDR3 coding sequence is TGCGCCAGCAGACAGGCTCGAAACTATGGCTACACCTTC. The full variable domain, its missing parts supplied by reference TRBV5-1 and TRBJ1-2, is KAGVTQTPRYLIKTRGQQVTLSCSPISGHRSVSWYQQTPGQGLQFLFEYFSETQRNKGNFPGRFSGRQFSNSRSEMNVSTLELGDSALYLCASRQARNYGYTFGSGTRLTVV.

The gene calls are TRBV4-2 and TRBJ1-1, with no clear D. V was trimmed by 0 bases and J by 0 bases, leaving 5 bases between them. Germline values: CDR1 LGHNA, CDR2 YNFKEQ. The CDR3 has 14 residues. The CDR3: CASSQEAMNTEAFF. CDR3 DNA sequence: TGTGCCAGCAGCCAAGAAGCAATGAACACTGAAGCTTTCTTT.

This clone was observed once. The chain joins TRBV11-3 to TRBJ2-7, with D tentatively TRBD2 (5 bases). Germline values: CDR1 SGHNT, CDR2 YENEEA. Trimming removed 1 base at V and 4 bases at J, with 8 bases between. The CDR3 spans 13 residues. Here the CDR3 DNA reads TGTGCCAGCAGCTTAGTTCGGGGATACGAGCAGTACTTC. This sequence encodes CASSLVRGYEQYF.

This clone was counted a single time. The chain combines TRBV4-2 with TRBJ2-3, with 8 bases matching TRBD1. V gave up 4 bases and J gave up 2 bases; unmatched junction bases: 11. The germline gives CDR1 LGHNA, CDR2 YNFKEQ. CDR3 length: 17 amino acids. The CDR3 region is CASSPDRTGTDTDTQYF. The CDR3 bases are TGTGCCAGCAGCCCAGACAGGACAGGGACTGACACAGATACGCAGTATTTT.

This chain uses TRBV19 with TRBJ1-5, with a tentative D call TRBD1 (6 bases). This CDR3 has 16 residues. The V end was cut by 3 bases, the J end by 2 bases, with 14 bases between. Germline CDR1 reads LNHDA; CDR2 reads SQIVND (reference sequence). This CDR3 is CASSIVGGRGNQPQHF. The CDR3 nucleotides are TGTGCCAGTAGTATCGTGGGGGGGCGGGGCAATCAGCCCCAGCATTTT.

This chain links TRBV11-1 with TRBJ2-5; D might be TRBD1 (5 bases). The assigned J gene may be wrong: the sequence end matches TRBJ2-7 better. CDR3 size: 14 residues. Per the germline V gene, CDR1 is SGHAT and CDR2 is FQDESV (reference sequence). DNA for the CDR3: TGTGCCAGCAGCTCCCAGGGATACGGTGGCGAGCAGTACTTC. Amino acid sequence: CASSSQGYGGEQYF.

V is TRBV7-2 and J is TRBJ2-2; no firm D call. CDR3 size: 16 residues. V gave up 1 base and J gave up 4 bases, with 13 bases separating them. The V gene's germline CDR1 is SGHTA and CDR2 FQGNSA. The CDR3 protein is CASSLGAYSLTGELFF. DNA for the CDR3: TGTGCCAGCAGCTTAGGGGCGTATTCGCTCACCGGGGAGCTGTTTTTT.

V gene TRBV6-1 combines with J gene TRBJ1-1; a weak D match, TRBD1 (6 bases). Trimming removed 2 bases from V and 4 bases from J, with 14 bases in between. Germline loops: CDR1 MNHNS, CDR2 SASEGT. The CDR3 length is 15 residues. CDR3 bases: TGTGCCAGCAGTGAATCGGGGGGCGTAGGCACTGAAGCTTTCTTT. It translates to CASSESGGVGTEAFF.

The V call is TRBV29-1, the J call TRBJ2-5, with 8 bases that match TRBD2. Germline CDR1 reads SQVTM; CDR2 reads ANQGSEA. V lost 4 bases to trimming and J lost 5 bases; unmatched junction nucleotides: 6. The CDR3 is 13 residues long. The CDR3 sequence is CSVAGLASETQYF. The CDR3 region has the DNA TGCAGCGTTGCTGGACTAGCTAGCGAGACCCAGTACTTC.

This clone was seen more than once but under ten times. The CDR3 DNA reads as TGTGCCACCAGCAGAGCAGGACAGGGAGGAAACACCATATATTTT. It yields the protein CATSRAGQGGNTIYF. The chain is built from TRBV15 and TRBJ1-3; the match to TRBD1 covers 8 bases. Germline CDR1 is LNHNV and CDR2 is YYDKDF (reference sequence). Trimming cost V 1 base and J 4 bases; bases outside gene matches: 3. This CDR3 contains 15 residues.

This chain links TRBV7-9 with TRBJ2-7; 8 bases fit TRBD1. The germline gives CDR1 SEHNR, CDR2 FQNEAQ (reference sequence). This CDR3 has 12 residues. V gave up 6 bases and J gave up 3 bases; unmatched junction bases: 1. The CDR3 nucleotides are TGTGCCAGCAGTGGACAGGGCTACGAGCAGTACTTC. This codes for CASSGQGYEQYF.

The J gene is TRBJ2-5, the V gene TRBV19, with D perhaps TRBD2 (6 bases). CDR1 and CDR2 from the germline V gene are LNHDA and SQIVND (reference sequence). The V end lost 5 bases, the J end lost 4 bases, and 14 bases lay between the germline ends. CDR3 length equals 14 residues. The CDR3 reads CASSSGREVETQYF. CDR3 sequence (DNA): TGTGCCAGTAGTTCCGGCAGGGAGGTAGAGACCCAGTACTTC.

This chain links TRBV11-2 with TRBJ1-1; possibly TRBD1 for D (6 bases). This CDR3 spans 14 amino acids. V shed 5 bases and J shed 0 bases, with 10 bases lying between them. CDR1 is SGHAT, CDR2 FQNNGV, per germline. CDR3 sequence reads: CASSPTGLNTEAFF. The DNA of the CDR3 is TGTGCCAGCAGCCCGACAGGACTGAACACTGAAGCTTTCTTT.

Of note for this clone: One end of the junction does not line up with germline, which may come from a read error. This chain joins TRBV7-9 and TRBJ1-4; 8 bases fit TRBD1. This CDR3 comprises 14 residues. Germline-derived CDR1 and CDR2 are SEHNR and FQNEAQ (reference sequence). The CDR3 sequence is CSSSQGQGVEKLFF. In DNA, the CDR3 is TGTTCCAGCAGCCAAGGACAGGGAGTTGAAAAACTGTTTTTT.